These 27 T cell receptor beta chains were sequenced from one sample in a study of response to subunit inactivated influenza vaccine. MiXCR, run by TCRdb on the RT-PCR reads, gives a single entry per CDR3 protein. The profile shows just over 300,000 distinct CDR3 sequences, about a fifth of them singletons. Sequenced material: PBMCs from blood, taken 21 months after vaccination. Receptor source: a man between 50 and 70 years old who received an inactivated influenza vaccine.

The chain uses TRBV12-3 or TRBV12-4 and TRBJ2-2, with a possible D match to TRBD2 (5 bases). The CDR3 has 13 amino acids. V was pared by 6 bases and J by 10 bases, with 15 bases between. Written as DNA, the CDR3 is TGTGCCAGCAGGTTGGACGGGCGGGTGGAGCTGTTTTTT. Amino acid sequence: CASRLDGRVELFF.

This chain uses TRBV19 with TRBJ1-1; D not certain. Germline assignment: CDR1 LNHDA and CDR2 SQIVND (reference sequence). V lost 1 base and J 6 bases, leaving 12 bases between the germline ends. The CDR3 covers 14 residues. The CDR3 DNA sequence: TGTGCCAGTAGTATAGTCGGGGTACCTCCTGAAGCTTTCTTT. Protein: CASSIVGVPPEAFF.

The gene calls are TRBV7-2 and TRBJ1-5, with D tentatively TRBD1 (6 bases). Germline CDR1 SGHTA, CDR2 FQGNSA. The CDR3 covers 16 residues. Trimming cost V 1 base and J 3 bases, with 13 bases left between them. Written as DNA, the CDR3 is TGTGCCAGCAGCTTAGTAGGCCAGGGGCACAATCAGCCCCAGCATTTT. It specifies CASSLVGQGHNQPQHF.

The V call is TRBV3-1, the J call TRBJ2-1, with D hard to call. There are 13 residues in the CDR3. Germline V gives CDR1 LGHDT, CDR2 YNNKEL (reference sequence). V was clipped by 4 bases and J by 8 bases, with 12 bases between them. The CDR3 loop reads CASSPPAAYEQFF. The CDR3 DNA sequence: TGTGCCAGCAGCCCTCCCGCGGCCTATGAGCAGTTCTTC.

The chain recombines TRBV15 with TRBJ2-3; D not certain. CDR3 size: 13 residues. Germline loops: CDR1 LNHNV, CDR2 YYDKDF (reference sequence). V shed 0 bases and J shed 8 bases, with 9 bases lying between them. CDR3: CATSRDVGGTQYF. The CDR3, as DNA: TGTGCCACCAGCAGAGATGTGGGCGGTACGCAGTATTTT.

The chain is built from TRBV7-9 and TRBJ2-3; TRBD2 matches 11 bases. The CDR3 sequence is 16 residues long. From germline, CDR1 is SEHNR and CDR2 FQNEAQ (reference sequence). The V gene end was trimmed by 5 bases and the J gene end by 3 bases; junction bases not matched to a gene: 7. CDR3 bases: TGTGCCAGCAGCGGAAGACTAGCGGGAAATACAGATACGCAGTATTTT. It encodes CASSGRLAGNTDTQYF.

This clonotype has only a few counts. The chain links TRBV5-1 to TRBJ2-1, with 10 bases identical to TRBD2. Unmatched junction bases numbered 7, after V lost 4 bases and J lost 6 bases. This CDR3 spans 15 amino acids. Germline CDR1 and CDR2: SGHRS and YFSETQ. This chain's CDR3 is CASSQGASGGNEQFF. Here the CDR3 DNA reads TGCGCCAGCAGCCAGGGGGCTAGCGGGGGCAATGAGCAGTTCTTC.

The chain is built from TRBV4-2 and TRBJ2-3; 14 nucleotides line up with TRBD2. The CDR3 has 15 residues. J lost 10 bases, V lost 4 bases, and 7 bases had no gene match. Germline V gives CDR1 LGHNA, CDR2 YNFKEQ. This CDR3 is CASSRGLAGGAAQYF. For the CDR3, the DNA is TGTGCCAGCAGCCGAGGACTAGCGGGAGGAGCGGCGCAGTATTTT.

This clonotype was counted between two and nine times. The rearrangement links TRBV29-1 to TRBJ2-7; TRBD1 aligns across 7 bases. The germline gives CDR1 SQVTM, CDR2 ANQGSEA. There are 11 residues in the CDR3. The CDR3 sequence is CRRDSSYEQYF. CDR3 bases: TGCAGAAGGGACAGCTCCTACGAGCAGTACTTC.

This clonotype was counted a few times. V is TRBV15 and J is TRBJ1-2; D may be TRBD1 (5 bases). Germline V gene sequence: CDR1 LNHNV, CDR2 YYDKDF (reference sequence). V lost 1 base and J 8 bases, leaving 11 bases between the germline ends. There are 13 residues in the CDR3. Written as DNA, the CDR3 is TGTGCCACCAGCAGAGGCCCCAGGGACGGCTACACCTTC. Translating it yields CATSRGPRDGYTF. Filled out from reference TRBV15 and TRBJ1-2, the complete variable domain reads DAMVIQNPRYQVTQFGKPVTLSCSQTLNHNVMYWYQQKSSQAPKLLFHYYDKDFNNEADTPDNFQSRRPNTSFCFLDIRSPGLGDTAMYLCATSRGPRDGYTFGSGTRLTVV.

V is TRBV3-1 and J is TRBJ1-1; unclear D gene. The CDR3 consists of 15 residues. V gave up 0 bases and J gave up 5 bases, with 13 bases separating them. Germline CDR1 LGHDT, CDR2 YNNKEL (reference sequence). The CDR3 loop reads CASSQERVLRTEAFF. The CDR3 nucleotides are TGTGCCAGCAGCCAAGAAAGGGTATTGAGGACTGAAGCTTTCTTT.

This clonotype came up once. This CDR3 fails to terminate in the conserved phenylalanine or tryptophan, so it likely reflects a read error. This chain connects TRBV20-1 to TRBJ2-1; the D is unclear. V was clipped by 3 bases and J by 1 base, with 10 bases between them. The CDR3 extends over 14 amino acids. CDR1 and CDR2 (germline): DFQATT, SNEGSKA (reference sequence). CDR3 protein: CSARSTASYNEQFI. The DNA for the CDR3 is TGCAGTGCTAGGAGTACAGCATCCTACAATGAGCAGTTCATC.

The chain uses TRBV5-1 and TRBJ2-1, with 7 bases lining up with TRBD2. The germline V gene encodes CDR1 SGHRS and CDR2 YFSETQ. This CDR3 has 13 amino acids. V was pared by 4 bases and J by 13 bases, with 11 bases of the junction left unmatched. CDR3 residues: CASSTGLLLGQFF. The CDR3 bases are TGCGCCAGCAGCACGGGACTACTCCTCGGCCAGTTCTTC.

This clonotype was observed a handful of times. The genes are TRBV21-1 and TRBJ2-7; the table names TRBD2, a call not compared with the DNA. TRBV21-1 is noted as a pseudogene. The CDR3 consists of 16 residues. The CDR3 region is CASSKTASGIHYEQYF. The CDR3 coding sequence is TGTGCCAGCAGCAAAACGGCTAGCGGGATCCACTACGAGCAGTACTTC.

This clonotype was observed a few times. This rearrangement joins TRBV6-2 or TRBV6-3 to TRBJ2-3, with D tentatively TRBD1 or TRBD2 (5 bases each). V was pared by 7 bases and J by 8 bases, with 16 bases between. Per the germline V gene, CDR1 is MNHEY and CDR2 is SVGEGT. The CDR3 covers 13 residues. CDR3 sequence (DNA): TGTGCCAGCACTTGGGGGACGATAGGTACGCAGTATTTT. Encoded protein: CASTWGTIGTQYF.

This clonotype was picked up a small number of times. J is TRBJ1-2 and V is TRBV5-1; D not certain. Germline-derived CDR1 and CDR2 are SGHRS and YFSETQ. The CDR3 spans 14 residues. The V gene lost 0 bases and the J gene lost 8 bases, with 14 bases spanning the gap. CDR3 in amino acids: CASSLAPSVRGYTF. Here the CDR3 DNA reads TGCGCCAGCAGCTTGGCCCCCTCCGTTAGAGGCTACACCTTC.

V gene TRBV5-1 combines with J gene TRBJ2-1; D not resolved. Trimming took 0 bases from V and 3 from J, leaving 10 bases between them. This CDR3 has 15 amino acids. CDR1 and CDR2 (germline): SGHRS, YFSETQ. The CDR3 sequence is CASSLAGNHYNEQFF. CDR3 nucleotides: TGCGCCAGCAGCTTGGCGGGCAATCACTACAATGAGCAGTTCTTC.

This clonotype was detected a few times. The rearrangement links TRBV12-3 or TRBV12-4 to TRBJ2-5; 12 bases line up with TRBD1. Trimming at V came to 0 bases and at J to 5 bases, leaving 4 bases not matched to a gene. This CDR3 contains 16 residues. CDR3 bases: TGTGCCAGCAGTTTAGCCGGGACAGGGGGCGCGGAGACCCAGTACTTC. This codes for CASSLAGTGGAETQYF.

This clonotype was seen many times. This sequence joins TRBV20-1 and TRBJ1-2; 12 bases map to TRBD1. Germline CDR1 reads DFQATT; CDR2 reads SNEGSKA (reference sequence). J was trimmed by 5 bases and V by 6 bases; bases with no gene match: 10. The CDR3 sequence is 15 residues long. CDR3 sequence reads: CSAPGQGAHSYGYTF. CDR3 coding DNA: TGCAGTGCACCGGGACAGGGGGCGCATTCTTATGGCTACACCTTC.

The genes are TRBV10-3 and TRBJ2-5; the D gene is possibly TRBD2 (6 bases). There are 14 residues in the CDR3. V gave up 2 bases and J gave up 6 bases, with 13 bases separating them. From germline, CDR1 is ENHRY and CDR2 SYGVKD. The CDR3: CAISEAGGDKTQYF. The DNA of the CDR3 is TGTGCCATCAGTGAGGCTGGAGGGGATAAGACCCAGTACTTC.

V and J are TRBV6-1 and TRBJ2-1; 8 bases align to TRBD2. Trimming removed 6 bases from V and 2 bases from J; junction bases left unmatched: 6. Germline-derived CDR1 and CDR2 are MNHNS and SASEGT. The CDR3 sequence is 15 residues long. The DNA of the CDR3 is TGTGCCAGCAGGACGGGGGGGGAGGCCTACAATGAGCAGTTCTTC. It translates to CASRTGGEAYNEQFF.

This chain links TRBV2 with TRBJ2-1; D gene ambiguous. This CDR3 is 15 amino acids long. Germline V gene data show CDR1 as SNHLY and CDR2 as FYNNEI. Trimming took 4 bases from V and 4 from J, leaving 14 bases between them. The CDR3 protein is CASSGGGISYNEQFF. CDR3 DNA: TGTGCCAGCAGTGGGGGTGGGATATCATACAATGAGCAGTTCTTC.

This rearrangement joins TRBV14 to TRBJ1-1; 10 bases are a match to TRBD1. With V trimmed by 2 bases and J by 4 bases, 1 base remained unmatched. Germline V lookup: CDR1 SGHDN, CDR2 FVKESK. The CDR3 is 14 amino acids. CDR3 residues: CASSQWTGGTEAFF. Written as DNA, the CDR3 is TGTGCCAGCAGCCAATGGACAGGGGGCACTGAAGCTTTCTTT.

This clonotype came up many times. This sequence joins TRBV12-3 or TRBV12-4 and TRBJ1-3; D is uncertain. The V gene lost 5 bases and the J gene lost 5 bases, with 1 base spanning the gap. The CDR3 contains 10 residues. CDR3 coding DNA: TGTGCCAGCAGTAGAAACACCATATATTTT. Translation gives CASSRNTIYF.

The chain uses TRBV24-1 and TRBJ2-1; 7 bases match TRBD1. This CDR3 has 14 amino acids. CDR1 and CDR2 (germline): KGHDR, SFDVKD. With 4 bases clipped from V and 7 bases from J, the junction kept 6 bases outside the gene matches. CDR3 amino acids: CATSEDRVGNEQFF. CDR3 sequence (DNA): TGTGCCACCAGTGAAGACAGGGTCGGAAATGAGCAGTTCTTC.

This clonotype was seen a handful of times. The gene calls are TRBV4-2 and TRBJ1-1, with D maybe TRBD1 (5 bases). Trimming pared 0 bases from V and 5 bases from J, leaving 19 bases between. CDR3 length: 17 residues. Germline values: CDR1 LGHNA, CDR2 YNFKEQ. The CDR3 bases are TGTGCCAGCAGCCAAGAGGGTCACGGACAATCGATAACTGAAGCTTTCTTT. Translated, it gives CASSQEGHGQSITEAFF.

This clonotype occurred a few times. The DNA of the CDR3 is TGTGCCAGCAGGGTCGCGGGACGCACTGAAGCTTTCTTT. Translating gives CASRVAGRTEAFF. The chain joins TRBV12-3 or TRBV12-4 to TRBJ1-1, with D possibly TRBD1 on 5 matching bases. V lost 6 bases to trimming and J lost 4 bases, with 12 bases between them. The CDR3 consists of 13 residues.